This T cell receptor (beta chain) was observed in a study of PD-1 blockade in classical Hodgkin lymphoma (dated by TCRdb to about 2020). Notes on the research overall: Nivolumab dosing was 3 mg/kg intravenously every 2 weeks, continuing until either disease progression or unacceptable toxicity. The study used CyTOF and TCR beta sequencing to define a peripheral blood immune signature of response to PD-1 blockade in classical Hodgkin lymphoma. What the authors observed across the whole study: Baseline TCR diversity was reported to be lower in newly diagnosed patients than in healthy donors and to be lower still in relapsed/refractory patients. A significant rise by C4D1 was seen in CD4+ but not CD8+ TCR diversity (p=0.0027 vs p=0.16), with the rise being most apparent in complete responders (p=0.02). Trial patients achieving complete response had baseline diversity similar to newly diagnosed patients, whereas partial responders and progressors had significantly lower diversity. Lower diversity was observed in patients in whom nivolumab was started less than 1 year after ASCT, and these patients were excluded from later analyses so that confounding by immune reconstitution would be avoided. The study covered only a single clinical trial cohort, and the causes of the repertoire differences, possibly disease activity or prior therapy, were still not defined.

In its sample, this clone was seen once. Its antigen specificity is not known. Base qualities are not provided; no much larger clone lies one nucleotide away. Genomic DNA was isolated using the Qiagen DNeasy kit from unsorted PBMCs as well as from negatively selected CD4+ and CD8+ fractions. Amplification of TCR beta CDR3 regions was done by immunoSEQ multiplex PCR with primers that anneal to V and J segments. A synthetic immune receptor repertoire was used to minimize amplification bias, and any remaining bias was removed computationally after sequencing. As for how the authors treated the data: Custom Python scripts were used to quantify repertoire diversity as the Shannon entropy index. Unsorted, CD4+ and CD8+ repertoires were analyzed separately, except for combined analyses in which CD4+ and CD8+ sequences were merged in silico. A clone was considered expanded if an increase in frequency of at least 2-fold after treatment relative to C1D1 was found, and a pseudocount of 0.5 was applied to clones undetected at baseline. Clones with 0 or 1 copy at C1D1 were classified as singleton clones, and clones with 2 or more copies were classified as non-singleton clones. Clones expanded in unsorted samples were labelled as CD4+, CD8+ or unknown by matching protein sequences in sorted samples from the same patient. Wilcoxon tests on paired samples were used to test changes in diversity from C1D1 to C4D1. TCRdb's version of the immuneACCESS table is confined to in-frame rearrangements and falls short of the full clone set. An unresolved V gene accounts for under half of the shortfall where checked; the remainder is of unknown origin. V and J calls and clone size are those listed in that table; D and trimming were worked out from the DNA. Within this sample are about 98,000 clones, with roughly 89% of them counted one time only. The top ten constitute roughly 2.8% of the sample.

The label giving this sample's time point can be read as: cycle 1 day 1 (C1D1), immediately before nivolumab initiation. Every trial patient had relapsed after autologous stem cell transplantation, and cohorts A, B and C differed in prior brentuximab vedotin exposure. A total of over 50 patients with relapsed/refractory classical Hodgkin lymphoma made up the trial cohort, and each patient's best overall response was complete response, partial response or progressive disease. In the multi-cohort phase II CheckMate 205 trial, trial patients received single-agent nivolumab. An independent review committee assessed best overall response by applying the 2007 International Working Group response criteria. Trial PBMCs were collected immediately before nivolumab initiation (C1D1) and during therapy at cycle 2 day 1 and cycle 4 day 1. Peripheral blood was collected in 8 mL Vacutainer Cell Preparation Tubes, from which PBMCs were isolated by centrifugation and then cryopreserved.

The germline V gene (reference sequence) gives CDR1 as GTSNPN and CDR2 as SVGIG. From the cysteine up to the phenylalanine, the CDR3 has a length of 15 residues. Kept here is only the CDR3 DNA, which spans 45 bases and is read in frame from base 1. Unmatched junction bases come to 9, with V trimmed by 1 base and J by 7 bases. Here the chain combines TRBV30 and TRBJ2-1; 8 of the junction bases match TRBD2. This sequence was found in a human donor with classical Hodgkin lymphoma. Sequencing was performed on peripheral blood mononuclear cells (PBMCs), taken at baseline. The CDR3 in this case is CAWSGLLAAGNEQFF. The bases read TGTGCCTGGAGTGGGTTACTAGCGGCTGGAAATGAGCAGTTCTTC.